The 17 T cell receptor beta chains below come from one sample, sequenced in a study of chemoradiotherapy in HPV16-positive cancers. Some clones are missing from TCRdb's copy, which holds only in-frame ones; the method was immunoSEQ multiplex PCR. The data contain some 11,000 clones, nearly 90% of them singletons. This material was collected from a patient who underwent chemoradiotherapy. The receptors derive from a human donor with HPV-associated anogenital cancer.

The V call is TRBV5-6, the J call TRBJ2-1, with 7 bases matching TRBD2. The V gene end was trimmed by 4 bases and the J gene end by 4 bases; junction bases not matched to a gene: 17. Germline V CDR1 and CDR2: SGHDT, YYEEEE. This CDR3 is built from 18 residues. CDR3 in DNA: TGTGCCAGCAGCCCATACGCCCTGGGCGGGAGTAAGTACAATGAGCAGTTCTTC. This gives the protein CASSPYALGGSKYNEQFF.

CDR3 region: CASSLWVQPEAFF. Here the CDR3 DNA reads TGTGCCAGCAGCTTATGGGTTCAACCTGAAGCTTTCTTT. The V and J genes are TRBV13 and TRBJ1-1; D gene ambiguous. Germline CDR1 reads PRHDT; CDR2 reads FYEKMQ (reference sequence). CDR3 length: 13 residues. V was clipped by 2 bases and J by 6 bases, with 10 bases between them.

The genes are TRBV4-1 and TRBJ2-3; 8 bases agree with TRBD2. The CDR3 length is 17 residues. Germline lookup yields CDR1 MGHRA and CDR2 YSYEKL. J was trimmed by 2 bases and V by 1 base; bases with no gene match: 8. CDR3 in amino acids: CASSQVAAAGATDTQYF. Written as DNA, the CDR3 is TGCGCCAGCAGCCAAGTGGCCGCAGCGGGGGCCACAGATACGCAGTATTTT.

The chain employs TRBV29-1 and TRBJ2-7; 8 positions agree with TRBD2. V was clipped by 4 bases and J by 3 bases; unmatched bases: 14. In germline, CDR1 is SQVTM, CDR2 ANQGSEA. The CDR3 totals 16 residues. CDR3 protein: CSVGVPVSGSSYEQYF. CDR3 sequence (DNA): TGCAGCGTTGGTGTCCCGGTGAGCGGGAGTAGCTACGAGCAGTACTTC.

This chain links TRBV10-3 with TRBJ1-4, with 9 bases identical to TRBD1. Germline loops: CDR1 ENHRY, CDR2 SYGVKD. Losses at the gene ends were 2 bases for V and 8 bases for J; bases not matched to a gene: 6. This CDR3 is 15 amino acids long. The CDR3: CAISEMDRGSEKLFF. CDR3 nucleotides: TGTGCCATCAGTGAGATGGACAGGGGAAGCGAAAAACTGTTTTTT.

The V gene is TRBV19, the J gene TRBJ1-1, with 8 bases aligning to TRBD1. The length of the CDR3 is 16 residues. Germline V CDR1 and CDR2: LNHDA, SQIVND (reference sequence). The V and J ends lost 3 bases and 4 bases, in that order; junction bases with no gene match: 10. The CDR3 here is CASSIQVAGGSTEAFF. CDR3 nucleotide sequence: TGTGCCAGTAGTATCCAGGTGGCAGGGGGCTCCACTGAAGCTTTCTTT.

V gene TRBV11-2 combines with J gene TRBJ1-1; D unclear. The CDR3 has 14 amino acids. Between the trimmed V and J ends, which lost 2 bases and 6 bases, there was a span of 13 bases. In germline, CDR1 is SGHAT, CDR2 FQNNGV. This CDR3 is CASSLMRGLAEAFF. In nucleotides, the CDR3 is TGTGCCAGCAGCTTAATGAGAGGTCTCGCTGAAGCTTTCTTT.

The genes are TRBV30 and TRBJ1-5; no reliable D call. V lost 3 bases, J lost 2 bases, and 8 bases lay in between. Germline-derived CDR1 and CDR2 are GTSNPN and SVGIG (reference sequence). This CDR3 spans 13 amino acids. This CDR3 is CAWSRFRNQPQHF. DNA of the CDR3: TGTGCCTGGAGCAGATTTCGCAATCAGCCCCAGCATTTT.

The V call is TRBV5-5, the J call TRBJ2-2, with D maybe TRBD1 (5 bases). Germline V gene data show CDR1 as SGHKS and CDR2 as YYEKEE (reference sequence). Trimming cost V 0 bases and J 4 bases, with 7 bases left between them. This CDR3 has 14 amino acids. Here the CDR3 DNA reads TGTGCCAGCAGCTTGGGCCAGGGCACCGGGGAGCTGTTTTTT. It specifies CASSLGQGTGELFF.

The rearrangement joins TRBV27 to TRBJ1-2, with D unclear. This CDR3 contains 15 residues. The V end lost 2 bases, the J end lost 4 bases, and 14 bases lay between the germline ends. The V gene's germline CDR1 is MNHEY and CDR2 SMNVEV (reference sequence). The CDR3 sequence is CASSLGSGFRYGYTF. The CDR3, as DNA: TGTGCCAGCAGTTTAGGGTCTGGGTTTCGCTATGGCTACACCTTC.

This chain links TRBV5-4 with TRBJ2-7, with D tentatively TRBD1 (6 bases). Deletions cut 4 bases from V and 3 bases from J, with 17 bases between. CDR3 size: 15 residues. Germline assignment: CDR1 SGHNT and CDR2 YYREEE (reference sequence). The CDR3 loop is CASSLAERGNYEQYF. DNA for the CDR3: TGTGCCAGCAGCCTGGCCGAAAGGGGGAACTACGAGCAGTACTTC.

The V call is TRBV2, the J call TRBJ2-7; 8 nucleotides agree with TRBD2. CDR1 is SNHLY, CDR2 FYNNEI, per germline. The trim removed 6 bases at V and 0 bases at J, leaving 13 bases unmatched. The CDR3 is 17 amino acids. As DNA, the CDR3 is TGTGCCAGCAGCCCCTTACGGGCGGGAGGTCCCTCCTACGAGCAGTACTTC. Protein: CASSPLRAGGPSYEQYF.

The rearrangement joins TRBV19 to TRBJ2-4, with 7 bases lining up with TRBD1. V dropped 0 bases and J dropped 1; count of bases not matched to a gene: 3. The CDR3 has 16 residues. The V gene's germline CDR1 is LNHDA and CDR2 SQIVND (reference sequence). The CDR3 region has the DNA TGTGCCAGTAGTATAGATGAGGGGGCCGCCAAAAACATTCAGTACTTC. Its protein is CASSIDEGAAKNIQYF.

The chain recombines TRBV14 with TRBJ1-4; 8 nucleotides agree with TRBD1. Trimming took 2 bases from V and 3 from J; bases not matched to a gene: 2. Germline V CDR1 and CDR2: SGHDN, FVKESK. This CDR3 has 15 residues. This CDR3 reads CASSQLTGANEKLFF. The CDR3, as DNA: TGTGCCAGCAGCCAACTGACAGGGGCTAATGAAAAACTGTTTTTT. The complete variable domain, with remaining parts taken from reference TRBV14 and TRBJ1-4, reads EAGVTQFPSHSVIEKGQTVTLRCDPISGHDNLYWYRRVMGKEIKFLLHFVKESKQDESGMPNNRFLAERTGGTYSTLKVQPAELEDSGVYFCASSQLTGANEKLFFGSGTQLSVL.

As concerns this clone: At the DNA level, this CDR3 is encoded by other sequences in the same sample as well. The chain combines TRBV27 with TRBJ2-3; a possible D gene is TRBD1 (6 bases). The germline V gene has CDR1 MNHEY and CDR2 SMNVEV (reference sequence). Trimming stripped 7 bases from V and 0 bases from J, with 14 bases between. The CDR3 extends over 15 amino acids. CDR3 region: CASTPDRTSTDTQYF. Here the CDR3 DNA reads TGTGCCAGCACCCCGGACAGAACTAGCACAGATACGCAGTATTTT.

This chain connects TRBV6-5 to TRBJ2-5, with unresolved D. Per germline, CDR1 MNHEY and CDR2 SVGAGI. The CDR3 runs to 13 residues. Trimming took 2 bases from V and 2 from J, leaving 6 bases between them. The CDR3 reads CASSYRRQETQYF. Here the CDR3 DNA reads TGTGCCAGCAGTTACCGACGGCAAGAGACCCAGTACTTC.

The chain couples TRBV7-9 to TRBJ1-2, with 9 bases aligning to TRBD1. This CDR3 comprises 13 residues. With 8 bases clipped from V and 5 bases from J, the junction kept 6 bases outside the gene matches. The germline V gene encodes CDR1 SEHNR and CDR2 FQNEAQ (reference sequence). The CDR3 nucleotides are TGTGCCAGCGAAACAGGGGGCGAATATGGCTACACCTTC. The encoded protein is CASETGGEYGYTF.